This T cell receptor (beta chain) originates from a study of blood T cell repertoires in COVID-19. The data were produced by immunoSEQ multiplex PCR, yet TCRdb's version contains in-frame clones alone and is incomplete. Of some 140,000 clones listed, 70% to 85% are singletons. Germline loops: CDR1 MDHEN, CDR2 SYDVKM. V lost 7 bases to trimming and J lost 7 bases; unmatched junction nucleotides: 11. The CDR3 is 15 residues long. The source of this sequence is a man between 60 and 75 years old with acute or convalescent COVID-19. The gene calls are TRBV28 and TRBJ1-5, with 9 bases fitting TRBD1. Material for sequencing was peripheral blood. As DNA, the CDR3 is TGTGCCAGCACACCGGGACAGGGCACGCGACAGCCCCAGCATTTT. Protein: CASTPGQGTRQPQHF.